This T cell receptor (beta chain) was recorded in a study of blood T cells in healthy people across ages. The study's findings and limits: Among long-lived donors, naive CD4+ cells were more numerous and diversity higher than in aged donors. TCR beta diversity per million T cells fell roughly linearly with age.

Individuals who donated were healthy Caucasians from Russia aged about 6 to 90. This clonotype was seen a single time. Antigen: not known. It was with a sample-barcoded 5' primer and a J-beta primer mix that a second PCR of roughly 6 to 12 cycles was run. At least 2.5 million CDR3-containing paired-end reads were obtained per sample. In TCRdb, the 5' RACE reads were re-called with MiXCR into one record per CDR3 protein. The table includes roughly 680,000 distinct CDR3 sequences, about 21% detected once. The CDR3 spans 17 residues. Per germline, CDR1 LGHDT and CDR2 YNNKEL (reference sequence). This clonotype was obtained from a man between 70 and 80 years old in good health. The chain recombines TRBV3-1 with TRBJ2-5; TRBD2 aligns across 10 bases. Near its end, the DNA agrees better with TRBJ2-1, so the J call may be wrong. The specimen sequenced was blood. This chain's CDR3 is CASSQEFSGRASDEQFF. CDR3 in DNA: TGTGCCAGCAGCCAAGAATTCAGCGGGAGGGCCTCGGATGAGCAGTTCTTC.